The sequence of this T cell receptor beta chain was determined in a study of T cell responses to AZD1222 COVID-19 vaccine. Overall study findings and caveats: The reported proportion of spike-specific TCRs targeting unmutated variant regions was nearly half. Spike-spanning, vaccine-associated CD4 TCRs were dominant at 160-218 and 743-854. Clonal diversity was possibly underestimated, and the donors were mostly white British, with more females.

Only a few counts were recorded for this clone. Antigen unknown. Pooling was applied to second doses at about 4 or about 12 weeks. Germline CDR1 SEHNR, CDR2 FQNEAQ (reference sequence). V dropped 4 bases and J dropped 9; count of bases not matched to a gene: 16. The CDR3 has 16 residues. The assay was immunoSEQ multiplex PCR, and TCRdb's table has in-frame clones only and misses some. Of 120,000 or so clones listed, roughly 86% are singletons. The rearrangement joins TRBV7-9 to TRBJ2-7; 9 nucleotides agree with TRBD1. The TCR was taken from an adult who received the AZD1222 COVID-19 vaccine. The material was peripheral blood, obtained 28 days after the second AZD1222 dose. CDR3 amino acids: CASSSYRDRARLGQYF. The CDR3 region has the DNA TGTGCCAGCAGCTCTTACCGGGACAGGGCTCGACTCGGGCAGTACTTC.